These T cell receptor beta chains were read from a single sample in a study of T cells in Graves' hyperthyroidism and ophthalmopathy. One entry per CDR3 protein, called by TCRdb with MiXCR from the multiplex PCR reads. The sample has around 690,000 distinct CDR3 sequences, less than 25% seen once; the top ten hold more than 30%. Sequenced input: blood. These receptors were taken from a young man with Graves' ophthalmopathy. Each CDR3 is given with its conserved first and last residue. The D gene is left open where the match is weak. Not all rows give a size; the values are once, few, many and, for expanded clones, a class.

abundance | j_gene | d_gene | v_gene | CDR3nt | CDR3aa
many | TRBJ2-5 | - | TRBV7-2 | TGTGCCAGCAGCTTAGGCTCCCCCATAAAGACCCAGTACTTC | CASSLGSPIKTQYF
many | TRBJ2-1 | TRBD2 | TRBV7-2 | TGTGCCAGCAGCTTATCGGGCGGGAGAAGCGAGCAGTTCTTC | CASSLSGGRSEQFF
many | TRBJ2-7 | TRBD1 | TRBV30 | TGTGCCTGGGGGAACACTGGACAGGGCTACGAGCAGTACTTC | CAWGNTGQGYEQYF
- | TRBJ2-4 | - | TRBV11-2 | TGTGCCAGCAGCTTCTGGGTTGACATTCAGTACTTC | CASSFWVDIQYF
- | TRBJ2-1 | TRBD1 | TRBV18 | TGTGCCAGCTCACCACCGAGGGGACAGGGCTCCTACAATGAGCAGTTCTTC | CASSPPRGQGSYNEQFF
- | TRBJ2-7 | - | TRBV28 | TGTGCCAGCATTTCTGGGGGGAGGGAGCAGTACTTC | CASISGGREQYF
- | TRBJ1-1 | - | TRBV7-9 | TGTGCCAGCACCACTTCCGGGGACACTGAAGCTTTCTTT | CASTTSGDTEAFF
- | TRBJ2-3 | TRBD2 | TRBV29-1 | TGCAGCGCAAACTCGGGACTAGCGGGGAGCGTGCCTTGGGCAGATACGCAGTATTTT | CSANSGLAGSVPWADTQYF
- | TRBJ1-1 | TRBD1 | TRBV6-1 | TGTGCCAGCAGTCGGACAGGGGGGATTGAAGCTTTCTTT | CASSRTGGIEAFF
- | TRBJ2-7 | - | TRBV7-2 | TGTGCCAGCAGCCCCTCTAGGGGTCACTACGAGCAGTACTTC | CASSPSRGHYEQYF
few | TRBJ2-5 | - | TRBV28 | TGTGCCAGCAGTTTTTCGGGGTCAGAGACCCAGTACTTC | CASSFSGSETQYF
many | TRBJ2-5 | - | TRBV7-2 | TGTGCCAGCAGAAGGGGGGAAGGAGAGACCCAGTACTTC | CASRRGEGETQYF
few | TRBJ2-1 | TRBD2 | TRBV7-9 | TGTGCCAGCAGCCCTCGGGACTATAACGATGAGCAGTTCTTC | CASSPRDYNDEQFF
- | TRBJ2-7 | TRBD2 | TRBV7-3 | TGTGCCAGCAGCATACCCATAAAGCGGGAGGTGGGGTGGGAGCAGTACTTC | CASSIPIKREVGWEQYF
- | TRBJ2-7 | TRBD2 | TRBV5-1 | TGCGCCAGCAGCAGTACCGGGACTAGCGGGATTTACGAGCAGTACTTC | CASSSTGTSGIYEQYF
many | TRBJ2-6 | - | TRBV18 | TGTGCCAGCTCACCACGCTCTTCTGGGGCCAACGTCCTGACTTTC | CASSPRSSGANVLTF
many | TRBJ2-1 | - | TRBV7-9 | TGTGCCAGCAGCTTCCCCGGGACTGCCGTCCATGGGCAGTTCTTC | CASSFPGTAVHGQFF
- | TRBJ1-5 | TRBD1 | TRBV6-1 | TGTGCCAGCAAACAGACAGGGGGGCCCCAGCATTTT | CASKQTGGPQHF
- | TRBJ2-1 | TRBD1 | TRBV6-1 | TGTGCCAGCAGCGGAACCGGGACAGGGAGAAATGAGCAGTTCTTC | CASSGTGTGRNEQFF
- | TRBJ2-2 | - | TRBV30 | - | CAVGQGTGELSF
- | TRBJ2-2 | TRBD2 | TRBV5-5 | TGTGCCAGCAGATTGGGACTAGCGGGAGTCTACACCGGGGAGCTGTTTTTT | CASRLGLAGVYTGELFF
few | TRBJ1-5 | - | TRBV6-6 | TGTGCCAGCAGTTACCTGGGGGAATATAGCAATCAGCCCCAGCATTTT | CASSYLGEYSNQPQHF
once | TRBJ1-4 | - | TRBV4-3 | TGCGCCAGCAGCCAAGCTATGAGAGGTGAAAAACTGTTTTTT | CASSQAMRGEKLFF
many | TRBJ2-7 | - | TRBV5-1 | TGCGCCAGCAGCTTAGGTGGGAGAAAGAGTTACGAGCAGTACTTC | CASSLGGRKSYEQYF
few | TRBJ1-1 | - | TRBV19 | TGTGCCAGTCGGATGGGCACTGAAGCTTTCTTT | CASRMGTEAFF
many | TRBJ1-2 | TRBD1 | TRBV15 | TGTGCCACCAGCAGAGTGGGCAGGGGGGACTATGGCTACACCTTC | CATSRVGRGDYGYTF
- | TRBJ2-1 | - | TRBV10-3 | TGTGCCATCAAGCCTAGCGAGCCTAATGAGCAGTTCTTC | CAIKPSEPNEQFF
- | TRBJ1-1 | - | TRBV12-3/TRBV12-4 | TGTGCCAGCAGTTTAAACGCAGCCATGAACACTGAAGCTTTCTTT | CASSLNAAMNTEAFF
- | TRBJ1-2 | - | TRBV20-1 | TGCAGTGCCCCCCCGGGGAACAAGGCTGGCTATGGCTACACCTTC | CSAPPGNKAGYGYTF
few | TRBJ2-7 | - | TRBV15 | TGTGCCACCAGCAGGAAGTTCCAGTTTTTGAGCTCCTACGAGCAGTACTTC | CATSRKFQFLSSYEQYF
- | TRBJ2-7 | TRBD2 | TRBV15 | TGTGCCACCAGCACTAGGACTAGCGGGAACTACGAGCAGTACTTC | CATSTRTSGNYEQYF
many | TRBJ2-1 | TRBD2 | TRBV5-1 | TGCGCCAGCAGCGCCGGACTAGCGCCCAGCTCCTACAATGAGCAGTTCTTC | CASSAGLAPSSYNEQFF
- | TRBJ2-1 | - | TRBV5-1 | TGCGCCAGCAGCTCCCGGGACTGGGGTTACAATGAGCAGTTCTTC | CASSSRDWGYNEQFF